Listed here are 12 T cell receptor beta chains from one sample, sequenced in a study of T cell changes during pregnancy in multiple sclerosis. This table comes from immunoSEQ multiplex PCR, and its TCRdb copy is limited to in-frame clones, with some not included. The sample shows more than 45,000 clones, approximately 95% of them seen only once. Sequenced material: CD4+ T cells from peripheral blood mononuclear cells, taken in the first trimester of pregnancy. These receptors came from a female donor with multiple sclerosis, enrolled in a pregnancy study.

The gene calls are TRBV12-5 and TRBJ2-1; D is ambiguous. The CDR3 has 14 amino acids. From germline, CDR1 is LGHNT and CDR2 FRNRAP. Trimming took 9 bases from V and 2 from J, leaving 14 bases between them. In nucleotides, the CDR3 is TGTGCTAGCTGTGAAGCTGCAACCTACAATGAGCAGTTCTTC. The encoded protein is CASCEAATYNEQFF.

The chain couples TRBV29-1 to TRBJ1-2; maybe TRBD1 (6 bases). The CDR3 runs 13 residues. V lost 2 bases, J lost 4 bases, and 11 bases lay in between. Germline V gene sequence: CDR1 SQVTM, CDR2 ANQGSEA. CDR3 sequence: CSVERQGTYGYTF. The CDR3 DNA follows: TGCAGCGTTGAAAGGCAGGGGACCTATGGCTACACCTTC.

CDR3 sequence reads: CASKPRQRGTGELFF. The DNA for the CDR3 is TGTGCCAGCAAACCCCGACAGAGAGGAACCGGGGAGCTGTTTTTT. The chain couples TRBV25-1 to TRBJ2-2; a weak D match, TRBD1 (5 bases). Germline assignment: CDR1 MGHDK and CDR2 SYGVNS. The V gene lost 7 bases and the J gene lost 5 bases, with 17 bases spanning the gap. The CDR3 sequence is 15 residues long.

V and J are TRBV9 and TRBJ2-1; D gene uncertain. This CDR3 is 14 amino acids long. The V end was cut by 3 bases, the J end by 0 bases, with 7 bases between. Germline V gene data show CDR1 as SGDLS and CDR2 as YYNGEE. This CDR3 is CASSAPTSYNEQFF. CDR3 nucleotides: TGTGCCAGCAGCGCCCCTACCTCCTACAATGAGCAGTTCTTC.

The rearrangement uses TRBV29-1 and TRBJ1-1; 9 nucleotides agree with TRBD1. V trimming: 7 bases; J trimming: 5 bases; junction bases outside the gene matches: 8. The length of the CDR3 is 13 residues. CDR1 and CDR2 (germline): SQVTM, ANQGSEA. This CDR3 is CSAVQGAGTEAFF. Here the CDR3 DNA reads TGCAGCGCTGTACAGGGGGCTGGTACTGAAGCTTTCTTT.

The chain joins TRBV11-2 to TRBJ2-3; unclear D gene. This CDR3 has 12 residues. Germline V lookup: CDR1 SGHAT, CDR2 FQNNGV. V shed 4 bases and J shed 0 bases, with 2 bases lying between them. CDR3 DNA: TGTGCCAGCAGCTCTAGCACAGATACGCAGTATTTT. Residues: CASSSSTDTQYF.

The CDR3 region is CASSGGTGISYEQYF. The CDR3 DNA follows: TGTGCCAGCAGCGGCGGGACAGGGATCTCCTACGAGCAGTACTTC. The chain is built from TRBV9 and TRBJ2-7; 9 bases fit TRBD1. The CDR3 length is 15 residues. Trimming took 3 bases from V and 0 from J; bases not matched to a gene: 4. Germline V gives CDR1 SGDLS, CDR2 YYNGEE.

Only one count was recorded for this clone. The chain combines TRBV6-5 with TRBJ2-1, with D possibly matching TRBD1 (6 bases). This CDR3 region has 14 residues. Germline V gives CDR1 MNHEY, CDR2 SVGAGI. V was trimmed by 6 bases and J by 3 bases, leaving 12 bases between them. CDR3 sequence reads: CASRGQGIYNEQFF. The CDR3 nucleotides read TGTGCCAGCAGAGGGCAGGGGATCTACAATGAGCAGTTCTTC.

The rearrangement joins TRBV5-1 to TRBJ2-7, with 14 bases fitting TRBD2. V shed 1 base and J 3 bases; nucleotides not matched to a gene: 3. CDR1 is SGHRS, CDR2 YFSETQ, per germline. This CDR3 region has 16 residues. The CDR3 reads CASSLPGTSGGYEQYF. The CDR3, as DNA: TGCGCCAGCAGCTTGCCGGGGACTAGCGGGGGCTACGAGCAGTACTTC.

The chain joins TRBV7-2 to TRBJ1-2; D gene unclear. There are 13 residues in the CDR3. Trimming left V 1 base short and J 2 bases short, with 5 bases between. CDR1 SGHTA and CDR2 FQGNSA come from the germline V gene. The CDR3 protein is CASSLDGNYGYTF. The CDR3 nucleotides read TGTGCCAGCAGCTTAGACGGGAACTATGGCTACACCTTC.

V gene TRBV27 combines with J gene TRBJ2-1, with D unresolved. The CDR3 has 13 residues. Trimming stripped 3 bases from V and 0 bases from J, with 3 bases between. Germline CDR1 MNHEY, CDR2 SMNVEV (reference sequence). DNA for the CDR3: TGTGCCAGCAGTTTCAACTCCTACAATGAGCAGTTCTTC. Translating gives CASSFNSYNEQFF.

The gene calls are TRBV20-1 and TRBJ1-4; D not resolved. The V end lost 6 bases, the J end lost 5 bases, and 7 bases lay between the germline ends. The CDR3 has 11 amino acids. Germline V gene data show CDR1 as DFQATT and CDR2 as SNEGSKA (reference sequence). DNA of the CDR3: TGCAGTGCCCCATTGAATGAAAAACTGTTTTTT. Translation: CSAPLNEKLFF.